Listed here is a single T cell receptor (beta chain). The data derive from a study of control samples from healthy donors and cancer patients. V lost 2 bases and J 0 bases, leaving 8 bases between the germline ends. The germline V gene has CDR1 MNHNS and CDR2 SASEGT. There are 14 residues in the CDR3. The repertoire was sequenced with immunoSEQ multiplex PCR; TCRdb's copy has only in-frame clones and lacks some. The top ten hold roughly 5% of the sample, which has fewer than 200,000 clones, roughly 88% seen once. Sequencing used blood. This sequence joins TRBV6-1 and TRBJ2-7; D is unclear. The receptor comes from a woman aged 25 to 39 in good health. The chain's CDR3 is CASSEFGSSYEQYV. The DNA of the CDR3 is TGTGCCAGCAGTGAATTCGGCAGCTCCTACGAGCAGTACGTC.